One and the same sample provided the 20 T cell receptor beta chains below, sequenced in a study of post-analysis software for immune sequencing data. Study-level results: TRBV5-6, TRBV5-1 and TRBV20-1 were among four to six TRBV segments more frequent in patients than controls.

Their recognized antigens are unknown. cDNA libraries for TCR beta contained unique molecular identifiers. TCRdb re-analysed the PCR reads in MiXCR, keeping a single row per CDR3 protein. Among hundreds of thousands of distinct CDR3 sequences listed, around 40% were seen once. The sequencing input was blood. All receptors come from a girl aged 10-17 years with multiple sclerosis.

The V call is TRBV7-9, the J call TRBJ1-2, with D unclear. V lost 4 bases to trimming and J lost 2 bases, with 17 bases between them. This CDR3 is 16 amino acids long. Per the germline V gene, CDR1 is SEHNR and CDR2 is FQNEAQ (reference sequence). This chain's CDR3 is CASSSISLGLNYGYTF. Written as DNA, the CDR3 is TGTGCCAGCAGCTCCATCTCACTAGGGTTAAACTATGGCTACACCTTC. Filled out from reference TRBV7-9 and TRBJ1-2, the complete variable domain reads DTGVSQNPRHKITKRGQNVTFRCDPISEHNRLYWYRQTLGQGPEFLTYFQNEAQLEKSRLLSDRFSAERPKGSFSTLEIQRTEQGDSAMYLCASSSISLGLNYGYTFGSGTRLTVV.

CDR3 nucleotides: TGTGCCACCAGCAAGGTCGGGCGGGAAGCCAAGACCCAGTACTTC. Translating it yields CATSKVGREAKTQYF. The rearrangement joins TRBV15 to TRBJ2-5; TRBD2 might be the D (6 bases). The V end lost 4 bases, the J end lost 6 bases, and 18 bases lay between the germline ends. Germline CDR1 LNHNV, CDR2 YYDKDF (reference sequence). This CDR3 contains 15 residues.

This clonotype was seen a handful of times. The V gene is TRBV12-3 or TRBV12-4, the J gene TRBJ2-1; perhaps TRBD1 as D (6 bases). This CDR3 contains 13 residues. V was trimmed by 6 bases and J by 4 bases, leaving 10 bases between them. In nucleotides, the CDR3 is TGTGCCAGCAGGAGGGACAATTACAATGAGCAGTTCTTC. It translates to CASRRDNYNEQFF.

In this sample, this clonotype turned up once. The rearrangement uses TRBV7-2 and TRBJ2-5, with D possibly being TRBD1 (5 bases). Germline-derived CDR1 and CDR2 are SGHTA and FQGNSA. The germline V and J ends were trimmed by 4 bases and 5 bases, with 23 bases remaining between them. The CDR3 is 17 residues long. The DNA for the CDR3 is TGTGCCAGCAGCTCCATTGTAAGAGGACCCAGGGCGGAGACCCAGTACTTC. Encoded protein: CASSSIVRGPRAETQYF.

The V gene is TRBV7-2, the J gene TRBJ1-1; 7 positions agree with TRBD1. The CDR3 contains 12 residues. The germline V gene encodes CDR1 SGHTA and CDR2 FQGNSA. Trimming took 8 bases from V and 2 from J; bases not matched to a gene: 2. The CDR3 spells CASGTANTEAFF. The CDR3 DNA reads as TGTGCCAGCGGGACAGCCAACACTGAAGCTTTCTTT.

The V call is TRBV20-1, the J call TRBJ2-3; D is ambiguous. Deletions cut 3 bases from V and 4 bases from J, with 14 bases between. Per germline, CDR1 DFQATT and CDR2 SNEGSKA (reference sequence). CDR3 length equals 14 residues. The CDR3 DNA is TGCAGTGCTAGTTCCTACACGCTTGCAGATACGCAGTATTTT. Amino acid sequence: CSASSYTLADTQYF.

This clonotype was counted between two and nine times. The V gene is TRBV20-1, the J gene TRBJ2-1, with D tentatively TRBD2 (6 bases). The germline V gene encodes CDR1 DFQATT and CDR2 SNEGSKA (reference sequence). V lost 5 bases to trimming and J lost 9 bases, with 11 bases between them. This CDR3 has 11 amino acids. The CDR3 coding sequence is TGCAGTGCTGGCGGGGAAGTTGAGCAGTTCTTC. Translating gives CSAGGEVEQFF.

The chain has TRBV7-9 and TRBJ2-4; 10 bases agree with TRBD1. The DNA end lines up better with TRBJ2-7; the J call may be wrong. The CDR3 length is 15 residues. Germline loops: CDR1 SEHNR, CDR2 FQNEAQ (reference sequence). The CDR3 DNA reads TGTGCCAGCAGCTTGGGGGACAGGGGTAATTACGAGCAGTACTTC. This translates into CASSLGDRGNYEQYF.

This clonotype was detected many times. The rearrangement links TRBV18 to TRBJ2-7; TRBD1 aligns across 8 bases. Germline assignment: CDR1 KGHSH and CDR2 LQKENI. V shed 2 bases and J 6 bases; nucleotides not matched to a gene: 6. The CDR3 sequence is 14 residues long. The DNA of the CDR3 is TGTGCCAGCTCACCAGCGACAGGGGTCGTCGAGCAGTACTTC. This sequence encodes CASSPATGVVEQYF.

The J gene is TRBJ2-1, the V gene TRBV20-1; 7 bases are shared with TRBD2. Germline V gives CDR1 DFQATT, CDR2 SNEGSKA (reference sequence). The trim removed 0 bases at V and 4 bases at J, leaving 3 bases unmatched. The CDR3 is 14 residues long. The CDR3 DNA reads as TGCAGTGCTAGAGATGAGGGAGGGTACAATGAGCAGTTCTTC. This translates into CSARDEGGYNEQFF.

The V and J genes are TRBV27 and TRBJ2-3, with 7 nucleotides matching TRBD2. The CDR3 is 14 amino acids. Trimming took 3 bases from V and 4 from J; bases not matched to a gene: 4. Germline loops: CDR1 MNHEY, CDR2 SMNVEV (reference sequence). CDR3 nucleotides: TGTGCCAGCAGTTTGCCAGGGAGGGCAGATACGCAGTATTTT. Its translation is CASSLPGRADTQYF.

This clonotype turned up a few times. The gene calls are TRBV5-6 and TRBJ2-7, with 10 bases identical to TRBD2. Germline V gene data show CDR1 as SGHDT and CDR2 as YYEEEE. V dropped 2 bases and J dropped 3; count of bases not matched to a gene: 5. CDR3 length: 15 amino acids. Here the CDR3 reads CASSLHSGRFYEQYF. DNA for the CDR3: TGTGCCAGCAGCTTACATAGCGGGAGGTTCTACGAGCAGTACTTC.

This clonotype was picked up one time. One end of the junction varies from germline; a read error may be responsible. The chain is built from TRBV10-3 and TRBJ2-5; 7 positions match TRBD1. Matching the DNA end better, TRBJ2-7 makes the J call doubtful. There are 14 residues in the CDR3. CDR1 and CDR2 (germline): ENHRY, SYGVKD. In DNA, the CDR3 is TGTGCCATCAGGGAGTTCCAGACAGGGAACGAGCAGTACTTC. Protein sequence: CAIREFQTGNEQYF.

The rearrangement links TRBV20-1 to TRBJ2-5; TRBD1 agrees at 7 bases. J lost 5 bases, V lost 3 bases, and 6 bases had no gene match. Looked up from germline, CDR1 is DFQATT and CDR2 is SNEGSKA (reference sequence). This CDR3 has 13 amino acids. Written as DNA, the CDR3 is TGCAGTGCTAGTTTCACAGGGGCTGAGACCCAGTACTTC. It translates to CSASFTGAETQYF.

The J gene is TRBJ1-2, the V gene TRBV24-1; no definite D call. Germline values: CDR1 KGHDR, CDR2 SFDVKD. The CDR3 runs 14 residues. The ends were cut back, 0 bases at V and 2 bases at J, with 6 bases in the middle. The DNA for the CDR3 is TGTGCCACCAGTGATTTGGGCAGAAACTATGGCTACACCTTC. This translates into CATSDLGRNYGYTF.

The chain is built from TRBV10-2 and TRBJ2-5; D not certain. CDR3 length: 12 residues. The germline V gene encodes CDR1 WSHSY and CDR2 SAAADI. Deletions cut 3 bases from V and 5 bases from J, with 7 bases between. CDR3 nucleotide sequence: TGCGCCAGCAGTGAAGGGTCGGAGACCCAGTACTTC. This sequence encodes CASSEGSETQYF.

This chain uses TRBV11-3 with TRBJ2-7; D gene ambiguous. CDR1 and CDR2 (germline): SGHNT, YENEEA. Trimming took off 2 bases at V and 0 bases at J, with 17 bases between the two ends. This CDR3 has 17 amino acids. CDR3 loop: CASSLRRAAISSYEQYF. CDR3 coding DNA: TGTGCCAGCAGCTTACGTCGTGCGGCAATTAGCTCCTACGAGCAGTACTTC.

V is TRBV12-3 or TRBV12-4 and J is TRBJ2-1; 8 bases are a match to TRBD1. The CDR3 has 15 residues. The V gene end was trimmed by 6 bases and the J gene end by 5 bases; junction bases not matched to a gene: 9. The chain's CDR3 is CASSPGQGPNNEQFF. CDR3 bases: TGTGCCAGCAGCCCAGGACAGGGACCGAACAATGAGCAGTTCTTC.

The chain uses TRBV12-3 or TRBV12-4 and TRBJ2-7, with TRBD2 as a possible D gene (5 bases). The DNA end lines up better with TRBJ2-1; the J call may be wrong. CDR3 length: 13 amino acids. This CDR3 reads CASSWVRGAEQFF. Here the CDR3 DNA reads TGTGCCAGCAGTTGGGTCCGGGGTGCTGAGCAGTTCTTC.

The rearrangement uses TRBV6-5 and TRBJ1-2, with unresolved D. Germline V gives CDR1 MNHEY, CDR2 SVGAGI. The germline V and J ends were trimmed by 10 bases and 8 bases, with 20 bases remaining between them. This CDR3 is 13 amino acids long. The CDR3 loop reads CATTERLLGGYTF. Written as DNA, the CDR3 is TGTGCCACCACCGAGCGGCTGCTGGGCGGCTACACCTTC.